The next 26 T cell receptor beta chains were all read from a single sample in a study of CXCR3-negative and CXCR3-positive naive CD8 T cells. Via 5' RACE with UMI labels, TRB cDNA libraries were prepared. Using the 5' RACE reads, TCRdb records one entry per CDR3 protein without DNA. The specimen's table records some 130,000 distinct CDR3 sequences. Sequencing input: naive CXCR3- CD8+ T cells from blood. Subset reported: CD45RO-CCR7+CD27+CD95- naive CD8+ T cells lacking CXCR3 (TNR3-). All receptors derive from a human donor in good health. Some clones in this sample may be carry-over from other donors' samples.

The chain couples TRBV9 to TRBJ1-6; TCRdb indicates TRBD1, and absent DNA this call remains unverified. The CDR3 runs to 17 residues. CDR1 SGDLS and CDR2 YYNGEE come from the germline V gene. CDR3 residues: CASSVEGTVTDNSPLHF.

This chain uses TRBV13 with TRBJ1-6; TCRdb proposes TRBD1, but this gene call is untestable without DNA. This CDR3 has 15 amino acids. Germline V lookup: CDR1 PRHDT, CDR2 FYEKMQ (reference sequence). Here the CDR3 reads CASSLGGGLDSPLHF.

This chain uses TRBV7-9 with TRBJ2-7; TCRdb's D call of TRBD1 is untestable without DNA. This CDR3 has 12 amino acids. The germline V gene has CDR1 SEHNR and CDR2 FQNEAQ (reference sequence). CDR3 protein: CAGRTDSYEQYF.

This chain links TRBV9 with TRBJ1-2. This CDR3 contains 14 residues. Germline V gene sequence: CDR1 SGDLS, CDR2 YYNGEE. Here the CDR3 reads CASSVALSDYGYTF.

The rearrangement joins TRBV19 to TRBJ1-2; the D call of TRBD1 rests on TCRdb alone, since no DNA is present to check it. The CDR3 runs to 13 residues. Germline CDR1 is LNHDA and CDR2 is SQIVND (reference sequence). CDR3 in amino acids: CASSPGIDYGYTF.

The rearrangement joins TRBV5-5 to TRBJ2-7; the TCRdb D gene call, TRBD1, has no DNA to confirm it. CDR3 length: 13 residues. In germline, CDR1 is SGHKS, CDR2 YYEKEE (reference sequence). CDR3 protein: CASSPGTGVQQYF. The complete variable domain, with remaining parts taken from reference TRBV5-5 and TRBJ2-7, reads DAGVTQSPTHLIKTRGQQVTLRCSPISGHKSVSWYQQVLGQGPQFIFQYYEKEERGRGNFPDRFSARQFPNYSSELNVNALLLGDSALYLCASSPGTGVQQYFGPGTRLTVT.

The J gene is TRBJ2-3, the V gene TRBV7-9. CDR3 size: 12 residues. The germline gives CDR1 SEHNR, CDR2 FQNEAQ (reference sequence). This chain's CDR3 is CASSLAEDTQYF.

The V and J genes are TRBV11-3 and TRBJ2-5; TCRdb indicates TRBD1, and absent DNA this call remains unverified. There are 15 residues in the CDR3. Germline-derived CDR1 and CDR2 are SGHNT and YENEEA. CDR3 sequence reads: CASSLGRDSKETQYF. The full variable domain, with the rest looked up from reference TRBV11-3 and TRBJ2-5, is EAGVVQSPRYKIIEKKQPVAFWCNPISGHNTLYWYLQNLGQGPELLIRYENEEAVDDSQLPKDRFSAERLKGVDSTLKIQPAELGDSAVYLCASSLGRDSKETQYFGPGTRLLVL.

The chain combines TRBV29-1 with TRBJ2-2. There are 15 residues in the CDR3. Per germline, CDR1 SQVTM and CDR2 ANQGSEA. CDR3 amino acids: CSVGFGTSPTGELFF.

CDR3 amino acids: CASSLATMGLAGGPYNEQFF. The chain couples TRBV11-3 to TRBJ2-1; no DNA is available, so the TRBD2 call from TCRdb remains unchecked. Germline-derived CDR1 and CDR2 are SGHNT and YENEEA. This CDR3 region has 20 residues. The full variable domain, its missing parts supplied by reference TRBV11-3 and TRBJ2-1, is EAGVVQSPRYKIIEKKQPVAFWCNPISGHNTLYWYLQNLGQGPELLIRYENEEAVDDSQLPKDRFSAERLKGVDSTLKIQPAELGDSAVYLCASSLATMGLAGGPYNEQFFGPGTRLTVL.

The CDR3 protein is CASSPRQGYYEQYF. The genes are TRBV28 and TRBJ2-7; lacking DNA, the TRBD1 call made by TCRdb goes unchecked. The CDR3 runs to 14 residues. CDR1 is MDHEN and CDR2 is SYDVKM in the germline V gene.

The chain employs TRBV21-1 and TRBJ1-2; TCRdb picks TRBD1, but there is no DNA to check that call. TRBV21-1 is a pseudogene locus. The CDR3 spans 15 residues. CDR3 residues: CASSNVGTFVYGYTF.

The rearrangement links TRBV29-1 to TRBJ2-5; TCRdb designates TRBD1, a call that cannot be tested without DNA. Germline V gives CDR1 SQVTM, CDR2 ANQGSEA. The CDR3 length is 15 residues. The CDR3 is CSVVGTEGYQETQYF. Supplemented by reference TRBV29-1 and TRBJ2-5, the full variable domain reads SAVISQKPSRDICQRGTSLTIQCQVDSQVTMMFWYRQQPGQSLTLIATANQGSEATYESGFVIDKFPISRPNLTFSTLTVSNMSPEDSSIYLCSVVGTEGYQETQYFGPGTRLLVL.

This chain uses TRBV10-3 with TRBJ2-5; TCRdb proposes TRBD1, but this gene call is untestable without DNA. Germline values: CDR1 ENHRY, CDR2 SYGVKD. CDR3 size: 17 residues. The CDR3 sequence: CAISDGQGAQIGETQYF.

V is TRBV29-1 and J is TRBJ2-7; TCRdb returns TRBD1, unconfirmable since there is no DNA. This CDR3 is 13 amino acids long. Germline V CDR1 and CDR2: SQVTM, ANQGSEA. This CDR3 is CSVEDDRVYEQYF.

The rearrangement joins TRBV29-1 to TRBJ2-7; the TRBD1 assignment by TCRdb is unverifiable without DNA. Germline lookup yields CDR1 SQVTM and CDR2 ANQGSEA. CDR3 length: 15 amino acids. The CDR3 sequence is CSVVELGRNSYEQYF.

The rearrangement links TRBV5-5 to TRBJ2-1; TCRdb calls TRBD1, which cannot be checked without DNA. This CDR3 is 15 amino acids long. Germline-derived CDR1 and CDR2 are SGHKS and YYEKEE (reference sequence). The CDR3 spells CASSLEDRGYNEQFF.

This CDR3 is CASCVGTSGTDTQYF. V usage is TRBV9 and J usage is TRBJ2-3; TCRdb's D call of TRBD2 is untestable without DNA. CDR3 length equals 15 residues. CDR1 SGDLS and CDR2 YYNGEE come from the germline V gene.

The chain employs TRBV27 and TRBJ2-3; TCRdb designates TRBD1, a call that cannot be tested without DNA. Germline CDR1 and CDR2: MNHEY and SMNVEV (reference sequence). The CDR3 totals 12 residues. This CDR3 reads CASSRGVDTQYF.

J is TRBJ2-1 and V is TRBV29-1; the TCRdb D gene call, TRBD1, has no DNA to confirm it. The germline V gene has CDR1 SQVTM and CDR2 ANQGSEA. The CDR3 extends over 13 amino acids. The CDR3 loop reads CSVEPGTGYGKVF.

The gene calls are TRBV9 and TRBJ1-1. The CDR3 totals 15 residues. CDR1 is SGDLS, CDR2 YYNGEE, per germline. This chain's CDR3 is CASSFQAGLNTEAFF.

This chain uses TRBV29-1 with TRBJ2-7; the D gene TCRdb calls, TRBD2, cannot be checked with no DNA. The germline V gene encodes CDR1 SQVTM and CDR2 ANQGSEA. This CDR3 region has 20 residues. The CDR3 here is CSVETRGDQGLAGGVNEQYF.

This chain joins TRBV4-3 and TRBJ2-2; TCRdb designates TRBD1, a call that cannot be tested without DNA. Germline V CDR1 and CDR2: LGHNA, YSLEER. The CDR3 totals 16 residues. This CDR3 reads CASSQDRRGNTGELFF.

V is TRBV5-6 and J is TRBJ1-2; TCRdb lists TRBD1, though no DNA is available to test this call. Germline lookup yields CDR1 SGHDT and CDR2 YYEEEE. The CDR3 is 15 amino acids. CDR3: CASSLVAPGPDGYTF.

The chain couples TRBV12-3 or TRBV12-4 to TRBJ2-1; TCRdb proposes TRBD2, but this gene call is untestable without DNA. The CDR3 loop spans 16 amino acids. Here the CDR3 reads CASSLGLAPSYNEQFF.

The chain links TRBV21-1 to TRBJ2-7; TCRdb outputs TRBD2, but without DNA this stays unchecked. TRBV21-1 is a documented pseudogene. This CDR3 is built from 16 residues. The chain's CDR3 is CASSKAGSGGEDEQYF.